A single sample gave rise to the 22 T cell receptor beta chains below, sequenced in a study of response to subunit inactivated influenza vaccine. Via MiXCR, TCRdb re-called the RT-PCR reads, giving one row per CDR3 protein. This sample carries about 480,000 distinct CDR3 sequences, approximately 11% of them seen once, and the ten largest clones take about 12%. This sample comprised PBMCs from blood, obtained 45 days after vaccination. These receptors all come from a man aged 50 or older who received an inactivated influenza vaccine.

The chain recombines TRBV5-1 with TRBJ1-1; D uncertain. Deletions cut 1 base from V and 2 bases from J, with 12 bases between. The CDR3 sequence is 15 residues long. Germline V gives CDR1 SGHRS, CDR2 YFSETQ. CDR3 in DNA: TGCGCCAGCAGCTTGTCGTGGTGGCGTAACACTGAAGCTTTCTTT. This encodes CASSLSWWRNTEAFF.

The chain links TRBV11-2 to TRBJ1-4; the D gene is possibly TRBD1 (5 bases). The CDR3 sequence is 15 residues long. Germline V gene data show CDR1 as SGHAT and CDR2 as FQNNGV. Trimming stripped 5 bases from V and 6 bases from J, with 16 bases between. CDR3 bases: TGTGCCAGCAGCCCAGGACAAAGCAAGGATGAAAAACTGTTTTTT. Protein sequence: CASSPGQSKDEKLFF.

This clonotype was seen only a few times. This chain joins TRBV5-1 and TRBJ2-2, with D possibly being TRBD2 (6 bases). The CDR3 spans 15 residues. Germline lookup yields CDR1 SGHRS and CDR2 YFSETQ. V was pared by 4 bases and J by 1 base, with 11 bases between. The CDR3 DNA reads as TGCGCCAGCAGCGTCCCCGGGGGGAACACCGGGGAGCTGTTTTTT. Amino acids: CASSVPGGNTGELFF.

This clonotype was observed at least ten times. CDR3 amino acids: CAISTGQGVVETQYF. DNA of the CDR3: TGTGCCATCAGTACGGGACAGGGCGTCGTAGAGACCCAGTACTTC. The genes are TRBV10-3 and TRBJ2-5; 9 nucleotides align to TRBD1. The germline CDR1 and CDR2 sequences are ENHRY and SYGVKD. The CDR3 contains 15 residues. Germline trimming cut 5 bases from V and 4 bases from J; bases unmatched to any gene: 8.

This clonotype appeared many times. The V gene is TRBV3-1, the J gene TRBJ2-1, with D perhaps matching TRBD2 (5 bases). Looked up from germline, CDR1 is LGHDT and CDR2 is YNNKEL (reference sequence). The V end lost 3 bases, the J end lost 0 bases, and 12 bases lay between the germline ends. The CDR3 runs to 16 residues. Here the CDR3 reads CASSQFLGSSYNEQFF. CDR3 sequence (DNA): TGTGCCAGCAGCCAGTTTCTAGGGAGCTCCTACAATGAGCAGTTCTTC.

This clonotype occurred a few times. The chain joins TRBV2 to TRBJ1-5; D uncertain. Germline V gives CDR1 SNHLY, CDR2 FYNNEI. The CDR3 totals 14 residues. V gave up 7 bases and J gave up 6 bases, with 16 bases separating them. CDR3 DNA sequence: TGTGCCAGCAAAAGAAGGGAGGGCGTTCAGCCCCAGCATTTT. Residues: CASKRREGVQPQHF.

The chain employs TRBV6-5 and TRBJ1-2; 11 bases fit TRBD1. After removal of 2 bases from V and 4 bases from J, the junction contained 12 bases not matched to a gene. CDR1 and CDR2 (germline): MNHEY, SVGAGI. The CDR3 is 18 amino acids. Written as DNA, the CDR3 is TGTGCCAGCAGTTACCCGAAGGGACAGGGGGTTGAAGGCTATGGCTACACCTTC. It yields the protein CASSYPKGQGVEGYGYTF.

In its sample, this clonotype was seen many times. The rearrangement joins TRBV29-1 to TRBJ1-2; TRBD1 matches 7 bases. Trimming removed 5 bases from V and 8 bases from J; junction bases left unmatched: 8. Germline CDR1 SQVTM, CDR2 ANQGSEA. The CDR3 sequence is 12 residues long. This CDR3 reads CSVRDRDGGYTF. The CDR3, as DNA: TGCAGCGTTCGAGACAGGGATGGAGGCTACACCTTC. The complete variable domain, with remaining parts taken from reference TRBV29-1 and TRBJ1-2, reads SAVISQKPSRDICQRGTSLTIQCQVDSQVTMMFWYRQQPGQSLTLIATANQGSEATYESGFVIDKFPISRPNLTFSTLTVSNMSPEDSSIYLCSVRDRDGGYTFGSGTRLTVV.

The CDR3 loop reads CASSPTRARRTSTDTQYF. DNA of the CDR3: TGTGCCAGCAGCCCGACTCGAGCCCGGCGAACTAGCACAGATACGCAGTATTTT. This sequence joins TRBV5-6 and TRBJ2-3; no reliable D call. The CDR3 has 18 amino acids. The V gene lost 4 bases and the J gene lost 0 bases, with 21 bases spanning the gap. Germline loops: CDR1 SGHDT, CDR2 YYEEEE.

This clonotype was counted many times. The chain links TRBV11-2 to TRBJ2-7; no reliable D call. The CDR3 length is 14 residues. CDR1 is SGHAT and CDR2 is FQNNGV in the germline V gene. Trimming left V 0 bases short and J 2 bases short, with 8 bases between. The CDR3 here is CASSLEASTYEQYF. The CDR3 DNA is TGTGCCAGCAGCTTAGAGGCCAGTACCTACGAGCAGTACTTC.

This clonotype was found a few times. The rearrangement links TRBV5-1 to TRBJ1-4, with 7 bases fitting TRBD1. V was clipped by 4 bases and J by 8 bases; unmatched bases: 8. The CDR3 is 14 amino acids. Germline lookup yields CDR1 SGHRS and CDR2 YFSETQ. CDR3 sequence (DNA): TGCGCCAGCAGCGGGGACAGTGCTTCAGAAAAACTGTTTTTT. As protein: CASSGDSASEKLFF.

This rearrangement joins TRBV20-1 to TRBJ2-5; either TRBD1 or TRBD2 may supply D (6 bases each). Germline V gene lookup returns CDR1 DFQATT and CDR2 SNEGSKA (reference sequence). V lost 1 base and J 5 bases, leaving 20 bases between the germline ends. This CDR3 region has 16 residues. CDR3 coding DNA: TGCAGTGCTAGAGCCCACAGGGCGCGGGGAAGGGAGACCCAGTACTTC. This gives the protein CSARAHRARGRETQYF.

This clonotype was counted between two and nine times. The J gene is TRBJ2-2, the V gene TRBV6-5; 7 bases are a match to TRBD2. The CDR3 has 16 residues. J gave up 4 bases and V 0 bases, and 5 bases lay outside the gene matches. Germline CDR1 is MNHEY and CDR2 is SVGAGI. The CDR3: CASSYSIGGVTGELFF. CDR3 DNA: TGTGCCAGCAGTTACTCGATTGGGGGGGTCACCGGGGAGCTGTTTTTT.

The chain employs TRBV24-1 and TRBJ2-3, with no clear D. The CDR3 spans 17 residues. The V and J ends lost 4 bases and 3 bases respectively, with 19 bases between them. Germline-derived CDR1 and CDR2 are KGHDR and SFDVKD. The CDR3 sequence is CATSDPLAGSTTDTQYF. The CDR3, as DNA: TGTGCCACCAGTGACCCATTAGCCGGTTCCACTACAGATACGCAGTATTTT.

This clonotype was detected ten times or more. The CDR3 region has the DNA TGTGCCAGCAGTTCAGATTACCCCTACGAGCAGTACTTC. It specifies CASSSDYPYEQYF. The chain couples TRBV12-3 or TRBV12-4 to TRBJ2-7, with D hard to call. Trimming stripped 4 bases from V and 2 bases from J, with 9 bases between. The CDR3 has 13 residues.

This clonotype was seen ten or more times. V gene TRBV7-2 combines with J gene TRBJ1-4; TRBD1 matches 7 bases. V was pared by 2 bases and J by 8 bases, with 5 bases of the junction left unmatched. The CDR3 is 14 residues long. The germline CDR1 and CDR2 sequences are SGHTA and FQGNSA. CDR3 in DNA: TGTGCCAGCAGCTTAACTGGGACAGTCGAAAAACTGTTTTTT. Its translation: CASSLTGTVEKLFF. Full variable domain (rest looked up from reference TRBV7-2 and TRBJ1-4): GAGVSQSPSNKVTEKGKDVELRCDPISGHTALYWYRQSLGQGLEFLIYFQGNSAPDKSGLPSDRFSAERTGGSVSTLTIQRTQQEDSAVYLCASSLTGTVEKLFFGSGTQLSVL.

This clonotype has more than one count but fewer than ten. The CDR3 DNA sequence: TGTGCCAGCAGTCCCGGGACAGATAACTCCTACAATGAGCAGTTCTTC. Translated: CASSPGTDNSYNEQFF. The chain is built from TRBV6-1 and TRBJ2-1, with TRBD1 identical over 7 bases. The CDR3 spans 16 residues. Germline CDR1 MNHNS, CDR2 SASEGT. V lost 5 bases, J lost 0 bases, and 7 bases stayed unmatched.

Remarks on this clonotype: A read error is likely, as this CDR3 ends without the conserved phenylalanine or tryptophan. V gene TRBV5-4 combines with J gene TRBJ2-1; 10 bases match TRBD2. The CDR3 runs to 16 residues. Trimming at V came to 0 bases and at J to 4 bases, leaving 4 bases not matched to a gene. The germline CDR1 and CDR2 sequences are SGHNT and YYREEE (reference sequence). CDR3 coding DNA: TGTGCCAGCAGCTTGGATGGGACTAGCGCATACAATGAGCAGTTCTTA. Translating it yields CASSLDGTSAYNEQFL.

A few counts support this clonotype. The CDR3 region is CASSLSESNQPQHF. CDR3 DNA sequence: TGTGCCAGCAGCTTGAGTGAGAGCAATCAGCCCCAGCATTTT. This chain connects TRBV12-3 or TRBV12-4 to TRBJ1-5; D uncertain. The CDR3 runs to 14 residues. The V end lost 6 bases, the J end lost 1 base, and 10 bases lay between the germline ends.

This clonotype showed up many times. The rearrangement links TRBV10-3 to TRBJ1-1, with D maybe TRBD1 (6 bases). The CDR3 runs 14 residues. Deletions cut 7 bases from V and 5 bases from J, with 17 bases between. CDR1 ENHRY and CDR2 SYGVKD come from the germline V gene. CDR3 sequence: CAIIRGADSTEAFF. CDR3 DNA sequence: TGTGCCATCATCCGGGGGGCTGATAGTACTGAAGCTTTCTTT.

The sample holds many counts of this clonotype. This chain links TRBV21-1 with TRBJ2-3. TRBV21-1 is deemed a pseudogene. The CDR3 loop spans 15 amino acids. The CDR3 DNA follows: TGTGCCAGCAGCCCGCGGACCGCGTGGGCAGATACGCAGTATTTT. It encodes CASSPRTAWADTQYF.

In this sample, this clonotype turned up many times. The chain joins TRBV7-6 to TRBJ2-5; a possible D gene is TRBD1 (6 bases). V dropped 0 bases and J dropped 3 bases, with 8 bases sitting between them. Looked up from germline, CDR1 is SGHVS and CDR2 is FNYEAQ. The CDR3 totals 14 residues. CDR3 coding DNA: TGTGCCAGCAGCTTAGCCGGACAGAAAGAGACCCAGTACTTC. Translation: CASSLAGQKETQYF.